This T cell receptor (beta chain) was identified during a study of T-cell memory formation after mild COVID-19. Study background: TCR clustering was largely donor specific.

This clonotype came up many times. Per germline, CDR1 LNHDA and CDR2 SQIVND (reference sequence). Trimming cost V 2 bases and J 4 bases; bases outside gene matches: 6. The CDR3 is made up of 16 amino acids. TCRdb analysed the 5' RACE reads with MiXCR anew, one entry per CDR3 protein. Counted here are under 650,000 distinct CDR3 sequences, approximately 18% occurring once; the ten biggest clones make up 12%. This TCR was recovered from an adult woman who had mild COVID-19 (a few samples of this study predate the infection). Cell type and time point are not known. What was sequenced was PBMCs or a T cell subset sorted from them (not recorded which). This chain joins TRBV19 and TRBJ2-3; 10 nucleotides align to TRBD2. CDR3: CASSILAGEGADTQYF. The CDR3 nucleotides read TGTGCCAGTAGTATACTAGCGGGAGAGGGGGCAGATACGCAGTATTTT.